One T cell receptor (beta chain) is described in this entry. What it recognizes is unknown. This sample is drawn from a study of T cell responses to AZD1222 COVID-19 vaccine. Some clones are missing from TCRdb's copy, which holds only in-frame ones; the method was immunoSEQ multiplex PCR. The top ten hold 6% to 8.5% of the sample, which has fewer than 150,000 clones, roughly 89% seen once. The CDR3 is made up of 14 amino acids. Trimming cost V 3 bases and J 4 bases, with 9 bases left between them. CDR1 and CDR2 (germline): LNHDA, SQIVND (reference sequence). General observations from the study: Baseline serostatus was positive in only six AZD1222 recipients. The donor group comprised mostly white British people and more females; the analysis possibly underestimated clonal diversity. Of spike-specific TCRs, nearly half reportedly target regions left unmutated in variants. There were repertoire samples only from the period after the peak T cell response.

The source of this sequence is an adult who received the AZD1222 COVID-19 vaccine. The J gene is TRBJ1-4, the V gene TRBV19, with no clear D. Specimen: peripheral blood, collected 28 days after the second AZD1222 dose. The CDR3 DNA follows: TGTGCCAGTAGTATTGGCCGGAGTAATGAAAAACTGTTTTTT. Translation gives CASSIGRSNEKLFF.